This entry is about one T cell receptor (beta chain). Its cognate antigen has yet to be identified. One junction end disagrees with the germline gene, perhaps due to a read error. The CDR3 runs 15 amino acids, cysteine and phenylalanine included. The kept DNA is CDR3 alone, 45 bases in frame from the first base. This sample is part of a study of tumor and adjacent non-tumor tissue in lung cancer (dated by TCRdb to 2017 to 2018). About the full investigation: Patients with adenocarcinoma (roughly 12), squamous cell carcinoma (2) and small cell lung cancer (1) were included in the cohort. Ages among the approximately 15 patients ranged from roughly 31 to 85 years, there were around ten men and 5 women, and disease was at TNM stage I to III. Sequencing produced 130 million or so productive TCRbeta reads in total, an average of approximately 4.5 million reads per sample. The study compared bulk TCRbeta repertoires from lung tumor tissue and matched distant non-tumor lung tissue of approximately 15 lung cancer patients. Around 30 paired specimens, one tumor and one normal lung sample per patient, were profiled by TCRbeta CDR3 sequencing.

RNA was extracted from bulk unsorted tissue and checked for quality with a NanoDrop ND-1000 and an Agilent 2100. For the normal lung samples, distant non-tumor tissue was collected more than 3 cm away from the tumor edge. The donors were newly diagnosed lung cancer patients admitted for thoracic surgery in China from August to November 2014 who had not received prior chemotherapy. Patients who had received previous radiotherapy or chemotherapy, or who had another concurrent cancer, were excluded from the study. Surgical tissue pieces of about 1-2.1 cm3 were preserved in RNAlater solution and stored at -80 °C until use. What the research found in general, with its limitations: The cohort had only approximately 15 patients, and the authors noted that larger samples and more detailed clinical data are needed. Tumor tissue showed significantly greater TCR diversity (inverse Simpson) than normal lung tissue (about 400 vs 180, P = 0.0075, Mann-Whitney U test). The methods do not name the sequencing platform or mention unique molecular identifiers. Significantly higher TCR diversity was found in younger patients, and higher tumor TCR diversity was associated with shorter overall and disease-free survival. In normal lung, the top 100 clones accounted for a significantly larger cumulative share of the repertoire than in tumor tissue. Peripheral blood was not sequenced, so blood TCRbeta repertoires in these lung cancer patients were not examined.

The library was obtained by multiplex PCR. Reads for this sample came from an Illumina HiSeq 2500. Following protocols modified from ARM-PCR, the researchers constructed TCRbeta libraries through three rounds of nested PCR with primers (Table S4). PCR products of 200-500 bp were gel-excised and purified with the QIAquick gel extraction kit before sequencing. In the authors' own workflow: Trimmomatic was used to clean the reads, FLASH merged the cleaned reads into complete CDR3 sequences, and MiTCR assigned the sequences to V(D)J germline segments. Clonal diversity was computed as the inverse Simpson's index with VDJtools. In-frame sequences lacking a premature stop codon were counted as productive reads. TCRdb reprocessing: public reads trimmed at Q25 with fastp, clones called with MiXCR, in-frame beta chains kept. When rows share a CDR3 protein, they turn into one entry using the most common DNA and genes. The V and J calls here are based on TCRdb, not the publication. The sample includes some 51,000 distinct CDR3 sequences, with about two thirds observed a single time. The top ten hold 25% to 35% of the sample.

The V and J genes are TRBV12-3 or TRBV12-4 and TRBJ1-2; the D gene is not confidently resolved. The receptor was isolated from a woman in her 70s with non-small cell lung cancer. Sample: distant non-tumor lung tissue. The CDR3 region has the sequence CASSFVDGSRYDYTF. The DNA reads TGTGCCAGCAGTTTCGTGGACGGATCTCGCTATGACTACACCTTC.